Listed below are T cell receptor beta chains from one sample, sequenced in a study of blood T cell repertoires in COVID-19. The protocol was immunoSEQ multiplex PCR, while the TCRdb copy is restricted to in-frame clones and leaves out a portion. This table holds about 330,000 clones, 92% found once. The sample comprised PBMCs or T cells enriched from blood (not recorded which). Every receptor here comes from a woman in her 30s who had recovered from COVID-19. CDR3s leave out the opening cysteine and the closing phenylalanine or tryptophan. Fields, in order: V gene, CDR3 protein.

V gene: TRBV7-9
CDR3 protein: ASSSFETGGPDTQY

V gene: TRBV2
CDR3 protein: ASSEVRGNTIY

V gene: TRBV6-2/TRBV6-3
CDR3 protein: ASSYSRGGTGELF

V gene: TRBV20-1
CDR3 protein: SASTANQPQH

V gene: TRBV2
CDR3 protein: ASSDPGSYDEQY

V gene: TRBV4-1
CDR3 protein: ASSLLAGVEEQF

V gene: TRBV4-1
CDR3 protein: ASSQLPGQGAPGVNSPLH

V gene: TRBV24-1
CDR3 protein: ATSDFVGTGYQETQY

V gene: TRBV9
CDR3 protein: ASSVPSGDFLSGRADYNEQF

V gene: TRBV7-8
CDR3 protein: ASSPRESNGYT

V gene: TRBV29-1
CDR3 protein: SVTGTLSYEQY

V gene: TRBV7-2
CDR3 protein: ASSFGHLNTGELF

V gene: TRBV7-2
CDR3 protein: ASSYSTHATNEKLF

V gene: TRBV10-3
CDR3 protein: AAGGLGKY

V gene: TRBV18
CDR3 protein: ASSTGLGTDANYGYT

V gene: TRBV4-1
CDR3 protein: ASSQVGRATEAF

V gene: TRBV6-1
CDR3 protein: ASSDAGGRRTGELF

V gene: TRBV4-2
CDR3 protein: ASSQDGQGNTIY

V gene: TRBV4-3
CDR3 protein: ASSQGGISGRDYNEQF

V gene: TRBV7-9
CDR3 protein: ASSSRTGNTLNTEAF

V gene: TRBV7-9
CDR3 protein: ASSLVPDQPQH

V gene: TRBV5-1
CDR3 protein: ASTSQGGGTDTQY

V gene: TRBV11-3
CDR3 protein: ASSRDSSYEQY

V gene: TRBV9
CDR3 protein: ASSLAGGLHDTQY

V gene: TRBV30
CDR3 protein: AWSVVPGQGNSPLH

V gene: TRBV6-5
CDR3 protein: ASSSRGWSTEAF

V gene: TRBV27
CDR3 protein: ASSLGGSNYGYT

V gene: TRBV7-9
CDR3 protein: ASSLQGNEKLF

V gene: TRBV28
CDR3 protein: ASSSGQGNYGYT

V gene: TRBV28
CDR3 protein: ASSQPGLAPYEQY

V gene: TRBV4-1
CDR3 protein: ASSRWAGLGETQY

V gene: TRBV6-5
CDR3 protein: ASSPRRGREQF

V gene: TRBV28
CDR3 protein: ASSRPAGIGNEQF

V gene: TRBV7-6
CDR3 protein: ASSLASKTGDYGYT

V gene: TRBV5-5
CDR3 protein: ASSRTNEQF

V gene: TRBV27
CDR3 protein: AKRREGDTDTQY

V gene: TRBV28
CDR3 protein: ASSLIGTSGSYEQY

V gene: TRBV7-2
CDR3 protein: ASSLAGGSTQY

V gene: TRBV5-4
CDR3 protein: ASSLDLRTGEQF

V gene: TRBV3-1/TRBV3-2
CDR3 protein: ASSQVGFARQGFFIQGREQF

V gene: TRBV19
CDR3 protein: ASSPRTANYGYT

V gene: TRBV5-8
CDR3 protein: ASSPVGGANYGYT

V gene: TRBV27
CDR3 protein: ASSYGTSGNEQY

V gene: TRBV12-5
CDR3 protein: ASGLDSTTQY

V gene: TRBV24-1
CDR3 protein: ATSDFRRSSYNEQF

V gene: TRBV7-9
CDR3 protein: ASSLGVGGLPHYGYT

V gene: TRBV7-9
CDR3 protein: ASSLGGLAGLYNEQF

V gene: TRBV19
CDR3 protein: ASTYRASGGNEQF

V gene: TRBV6-9
CDR3 protein: ASSYSAPGGRYYGYT

V gene: TRBV4-2
CDR3 protein: ASSQVLQGSQH

V gene: TRBV28
CDR3 protein: ASGRGGPYGYT

V gene: TRBV2
CDR3 protein: ASSNSGPYNEQF

V gene: TRBV27
CDR3 protein: ASSLGTYSYEQY

V gene: TRBV5-1
CDR3 protein: ASSSGTSGSRGTDTQY

V gene: TRBV7-9
CDR3 protein: ASKQGSYEQY

V gene: TRBV6-5
CDR3 protein: ASRRHGQVSYEQY

V gene: TRBV4-1
CDR3 protein: ASSHAGGQSPLH

V gene: TRBV7-2
CDR3 protein: ASSFQGQGVVEQY

V gene: TRBV14
CDR3 protein: ASSQDLNSNEQF